The sequence of this T cell receptor (beta chain) was determined in a study of blood T cell repertoires in COVID-19. Background on the study: COVID-19 samples from acute and convalescent phases originated in the United States, Italy and Spain. T cells, B-cell-depleted T cells, or PBMCs supplied cDNA or gDNA.

Using immunoSEQ multiplex PCR, the repertoire was profiled, and TCRdb retains in-frame clones only, with some absent. Among 100,000 or so clones listed, about 89% were seen once. Sequenced sample: peripheral blood. This receptor was identified in a woman under 40 with acute or convalescent COVID-19.

The chain's CDR3 is CASSPGTGIYYEQYF. In nucleotides, the CDR3 is TGTGCCAGCAGTCCCGGGACAGGGATCTACTACGAGCAGTACTTC. The chain combines TRBV28 with TRBJ2-7, with 9 bases lining up with TRBD1. The CDR3 spans 15 residues. Unmatched junction bases numbered 8, after V lost 5 bases and J lost 3 bases. CDR1 is MDHEN, CDR2 SYDVKM, per germline.